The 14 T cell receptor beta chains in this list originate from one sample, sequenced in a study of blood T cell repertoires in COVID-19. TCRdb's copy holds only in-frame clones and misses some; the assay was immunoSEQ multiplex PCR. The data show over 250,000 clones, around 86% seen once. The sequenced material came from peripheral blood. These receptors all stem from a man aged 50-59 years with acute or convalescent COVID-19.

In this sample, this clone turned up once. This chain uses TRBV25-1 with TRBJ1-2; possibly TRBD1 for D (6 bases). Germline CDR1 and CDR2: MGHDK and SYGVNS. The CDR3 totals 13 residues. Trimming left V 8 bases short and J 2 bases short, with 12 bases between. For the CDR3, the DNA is TGTGCCAGCGAAAGCGGACAGAACTATGGCTACACCTTC. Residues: CASESGQNYGYTF.

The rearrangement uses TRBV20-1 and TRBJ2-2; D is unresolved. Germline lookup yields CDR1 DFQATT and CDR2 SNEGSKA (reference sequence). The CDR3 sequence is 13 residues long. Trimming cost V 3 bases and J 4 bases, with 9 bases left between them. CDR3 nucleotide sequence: TGCAGTGCTAGTGGATCCAGCACCGGGGAGCTGTTTTTT. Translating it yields CSASGSSTGELFF.

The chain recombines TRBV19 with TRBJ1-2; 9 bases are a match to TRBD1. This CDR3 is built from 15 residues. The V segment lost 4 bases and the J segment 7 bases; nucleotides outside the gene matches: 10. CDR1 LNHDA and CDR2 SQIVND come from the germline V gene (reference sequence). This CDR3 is CASSTKGQGVSGYTF. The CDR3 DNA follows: TGTGCCAGTAGTACCAAGGGACAGGGTGTGAGTGGCTACACCTTC.

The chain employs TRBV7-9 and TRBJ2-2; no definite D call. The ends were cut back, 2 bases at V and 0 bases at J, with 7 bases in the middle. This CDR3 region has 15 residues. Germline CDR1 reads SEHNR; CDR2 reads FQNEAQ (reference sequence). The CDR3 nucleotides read TGTGCCAGCAGCTTAAGTCAGTCGAACACCGGGGAGCTGTTTTTT. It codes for CASSLSQSNTGELFF.

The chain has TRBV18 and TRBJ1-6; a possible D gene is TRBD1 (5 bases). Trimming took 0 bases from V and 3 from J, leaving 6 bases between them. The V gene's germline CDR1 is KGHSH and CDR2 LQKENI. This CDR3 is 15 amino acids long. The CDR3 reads CASSPPGLYNSPLHF. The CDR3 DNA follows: TGTGCCAGCTCACCACCGGGGCTCTATAATTCACCCCTCCACTTT.

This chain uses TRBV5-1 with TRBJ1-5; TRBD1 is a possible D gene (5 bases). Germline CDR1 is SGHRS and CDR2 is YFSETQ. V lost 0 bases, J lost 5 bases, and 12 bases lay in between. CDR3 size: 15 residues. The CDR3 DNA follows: TGCGCCAGCAGCTTGGGTTCTGGGGCCGATCAGCCCCAGCATTTT. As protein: CASSLGSGADQPQHF.

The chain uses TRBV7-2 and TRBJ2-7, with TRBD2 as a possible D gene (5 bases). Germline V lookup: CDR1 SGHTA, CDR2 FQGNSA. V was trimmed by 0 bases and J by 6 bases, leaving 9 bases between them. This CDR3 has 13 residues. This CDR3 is CASSLARAGEQYF. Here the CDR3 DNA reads TGTGCCAGCAGCTTAGCGCGGGCAGGCGAGCAGTACTTC.

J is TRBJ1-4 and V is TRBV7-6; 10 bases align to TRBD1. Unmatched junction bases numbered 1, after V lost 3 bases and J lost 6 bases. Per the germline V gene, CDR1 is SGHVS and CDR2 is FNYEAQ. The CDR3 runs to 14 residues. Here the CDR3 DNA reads TGTGCCAGCAGCTTCGGACAGGGGGATGAAAAACTGTTTTTT. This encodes CASSFGQGDEKLFF.

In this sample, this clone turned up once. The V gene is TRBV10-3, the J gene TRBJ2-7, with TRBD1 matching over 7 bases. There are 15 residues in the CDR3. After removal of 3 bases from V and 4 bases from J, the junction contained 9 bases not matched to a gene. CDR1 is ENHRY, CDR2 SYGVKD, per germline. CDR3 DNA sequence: TGTGCCATCAGTGAACCGGCAGGGGGTCGTTACGAGCAGTACTTC. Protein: CAISEPAGGRYEQYF.

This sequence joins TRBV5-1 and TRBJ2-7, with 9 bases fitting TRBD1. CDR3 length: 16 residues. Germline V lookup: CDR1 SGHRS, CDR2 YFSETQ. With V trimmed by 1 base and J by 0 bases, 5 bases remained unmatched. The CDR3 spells CASSLNYRGLSYEQYF. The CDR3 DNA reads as TGCGCCAGCAGCTTGAATTACAGGGGGCTCTCCTACGAGCAGTACTTC.

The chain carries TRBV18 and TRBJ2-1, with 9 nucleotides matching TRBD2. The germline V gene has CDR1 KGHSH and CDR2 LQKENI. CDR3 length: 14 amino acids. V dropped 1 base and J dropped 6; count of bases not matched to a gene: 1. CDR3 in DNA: TGTGCCAGCTCACCACTAGCGGGGGTCAATGAGCAGTTCTTC. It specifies CASSPLAGVNEQFF.

CDR3 DNA: TGTGCCAGCTCATACCAGGGTGGCAATCAGCCCCAGCATTTT. It codes for CASSYQGGNQPQHF. V gene TRBV18 combines with J gene TRBJ1-5; D is possibly TRBD1 (5 bases). CDR3 length equals 14 residues. Germline CDR1 reads KGHSH; CDR2 reads LQKENI. V was shortened by 5 bases and J by 2 bases, with 10 bases between the two germline ends.

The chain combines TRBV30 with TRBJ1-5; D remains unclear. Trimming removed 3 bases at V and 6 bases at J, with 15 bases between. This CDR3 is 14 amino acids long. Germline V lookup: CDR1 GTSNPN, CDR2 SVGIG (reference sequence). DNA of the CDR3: TGTGCCTGGAGCCACGGGGAGGTGAGTCAGCCCCAGCATTTT. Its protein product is CAWSHGEVSQPQHF.

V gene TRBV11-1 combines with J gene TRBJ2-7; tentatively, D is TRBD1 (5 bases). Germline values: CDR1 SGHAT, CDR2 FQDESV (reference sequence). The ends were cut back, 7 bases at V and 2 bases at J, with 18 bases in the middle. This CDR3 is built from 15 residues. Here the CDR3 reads CASTNRAGPTYEQYF. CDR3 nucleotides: TGTGCCAGCACCAACCGGGCAGGGCCAACCTACGAGCAGTACTTC.